Each of the 12 T cell receptor beta chains below was sequenced from the same sample in a study of blood T cell repertoires in COVID-19. Produced via immunoSEQ multiplex PCR; TCRdb's table is partial and in-frame only. The repertoire has around 100,000 clones, around four fifths of them found once; the top ten carry around a third. The sample consisted of peripheral blood. The receptor source for this set is a man in his 70s with active or convalescent COVID-19.

This clone has just one count. This chain uses TRBV7-6 with TRBJ1-1; TRBD1 matches at 7 bases. The CDR3 spans 14 residues. Germline loops: CDR1 SGHVS, CDR2 FNYEAQ. Unmatched junction bases numbered 8, after V lost 6 bases and J lost 4 bases. As DNA, the CDR3 is TGTGCCAGCAGTTTGTTGTCAGGGGGCACTGAAGCTTTCTTT. It translates to CASSLLSGGTEAFF.

The chain has TRBV11-2 and TRBJ1-6; possible D gene TRBD1, 5 bases. With 2 bases removed from V and 8 bases from J, the gap between germline ends came to 10 bases. The CDR3 is made up of 14 amino acids. Germline CDR1 and CDR2: SGHAT and FQNNGV. This CDR3 is CASSLTGGHSPLHF. The DNA of the CDR3 is TGTGCCAGCAGCTTAACGGGGGGTCATTCACCCCTCCACTTT.

The CDR3 spells CASSPLGPRGSGNTIYF. The CDR3 DNA sequence: TGTGCCAGCAGTCCGCTAGGGCCCAGGGGATCTGGAAACACCATATATTTT. V gene TRBV27 combines with J gene TRBJ1-3, with D tentatively TRBD1 (6 bases). The CDR3 loop spans 17 amino acids. Between the trimmed V and J ends, which lost 5 bases and 1 base, there was a span of 18 bases. Germline V CDR1 and CDR2: MNHEY, SMNVEV (reference sequence).

The rearrangement uses TRBV2 and TRBJ1-3, with D tentatively TRBD1 (6 bases). V lost 2 bases and J 4 bases, leaving 18 bases between the germline ends. CDR3 length: 17 amino acids. Looked up from germline, CDR1 is SNHLY and CDR2 is FYNNEI. In DNA, the CDR3 is TGTGCCAGCAGTGAATCGGACAGTTTCTTTGGGGGAAACACCATATATTTT. Residues: CASSESDSFFGGNTIYF. The whole variable domain, filled in from reference TRBV2 and TRBJ1-3, reads EPEVTQTPSHQVTQMGQEVILRCVPISNHLYFYWYRQILGQKVEFLVSFYNNEISEKSEIFDDQFSVERPDGSNFTLKIRSTKLEDSAMYFCASSESDSFFGGNTIYFGEGSWLTVV.

The rearrangement links TRBV2 to TRBJ2-2; no definite D call. The germline V and J ends were trimmed by 0 bases and 4 bases, with 9 bases remaining between them. Germline loops: CDR1 SNHLY, CDR2 FYNNEI. The CDR3 consists of 15 residues. The CDR3 reads CASSEALSSTGELFF. CDR3 nucleotides: TGTGCCAGCAGTGAAGCGCTTAGTAGCACCGGGGAGCTGTTTTTT.

J is TRBJ1-1 and V is TRBV6-5, with 12 bases that match TRBD1. V was clipped by 0 bases and J by 8 bases; unmatched bases: 7. Germline V gene data show CDR1 as MNHEY and CDR2 as SVGAGI. The CDR3 runs 16 residues. The CDR3 sequence: CASSYSAGTGGQEAFF. The CDR3 DNA follows: TGTGCCAGCAGTTACTCGGCCGGGACAGGGGGCCAGGAAGCTTTCTTT.

This sequence joins TRBV10-3 and TRBJ2-5, with D perhaps TRBD1 (6 bases). Trimming removed 0 bases at V and 5 bases at J, with 13 bases between. Looked up from germline, CDR1 is ENHRY and CDR2 is SYGVKD. This CDR3 region has 15 residues. CDR3 loop: CAISESAGAGETQYF. DNA of the CDR3: TGTGCCATCAGTGAGTCGGCAGGGGCCGGGGAGACCCAGTACTTC.

This clone was seen a single time. The chain combines TRBV27 with TRBJ1-2, with 10 bases that match TRBD1. V lost 7 bases and J lost 4; bases outside the gene matches: 9. CDR1 and CDR2 (germline): MNHEY, SMNVEV (reference sequence). This CDR3 comprises 15 residues. The CDR3 reads CASTPTGGLGYGYTF. The CDR3 nucleotides read TGTGCCAGCACTCCGACAGGGGGCCTTGGCTATGGCTACACCTTC.

Of note for this clone: The same CDR3 arises from other DNA sequences in this sample as well. This chain connects TRBV12-3 or TRBV12-4 to TRBJ1-1; tentatively, D is TRBD1 (6 bases). Trimming removed 6 bases from V and 1 base from J, with 9 bases in between. This CDR3 has 13 amino acids. The CDR3: CASSTTGNTEAFF. CDR3 DNA sequence: TGTGCCAGCAGCACGACAGGGAACACTGAAGCTTTCTTT.

This clone was seen only once. The genes are TRBV6-2 or TRBV6-3 and TRBJ1-2; D remains ambiguous. Trimming took 6 bases from V and 2 from J, leaving 13 bases between them. The length of the CDR3 is 14 residues. Germline values: CDR1 MNHEY, CDR2 SVGEGT. CDR3 in amino acids: CASSPGRVNYGYTF. The CDR3 DNA is TGTGCCAGCAGCCCCGGGAGGGTCAACTATGGCTACACCTTC.

The CDR3 DNA sequence: TGTGCCAGCAGCTTGGCTAGCGGGGTAGAGACCCAGTACTTC. Translation: CASSLASGVETQYF. The chain combines TRBV7-9 with TRBJ2-5, with TRBD2 matching 9 bases. This CDR3 region has 14 residues. Germline V gene sequence: CDR1 SEHNR, CDR2 FQNEAQ (reference sequence). The junction had 3 bases not matched to a gene; V was cut back by 3 bases and J by 4 bases.

The V and J genes are TRBV4-1 and TRBJ2-1; TRBD1 is a possible D gene (5 bases). From germline, CDR1 is MGHRA and CDR2 YSYEKL. The CDR3 sequence is 17 residues long. Trimming shortened V by 3 bases and J by 2 bases, and 17 bases separated the two germline ends. In DNA, the CDR3 is TGCGCCAGCAGCCAGGTTTCAGGGCTTTCGGCCTACAATGAGCAGTTCTTC. Protein product: CASSQVSGLSAYNEQFF.